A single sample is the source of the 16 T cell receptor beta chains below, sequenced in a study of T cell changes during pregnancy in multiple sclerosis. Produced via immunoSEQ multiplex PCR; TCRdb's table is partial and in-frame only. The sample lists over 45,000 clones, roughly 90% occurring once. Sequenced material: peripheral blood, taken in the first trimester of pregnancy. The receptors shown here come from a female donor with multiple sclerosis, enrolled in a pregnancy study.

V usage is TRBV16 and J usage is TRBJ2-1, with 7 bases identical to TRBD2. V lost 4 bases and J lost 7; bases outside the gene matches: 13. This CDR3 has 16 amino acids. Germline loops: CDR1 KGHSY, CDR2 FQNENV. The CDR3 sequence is CASSPLAGKSGNEQFF. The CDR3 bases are TGTGCCAGCAGCCCGTTAGCGGGCAAAAGCGGGAATGAGCAGTTCTTC.

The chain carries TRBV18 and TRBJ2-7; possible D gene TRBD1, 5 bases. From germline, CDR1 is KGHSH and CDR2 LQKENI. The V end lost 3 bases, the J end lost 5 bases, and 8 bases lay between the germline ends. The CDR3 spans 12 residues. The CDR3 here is CASSPQGHEQYF. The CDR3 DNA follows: TGTGCCAGCTCACCTCAGGGCCACGAGCAGTACTTC.

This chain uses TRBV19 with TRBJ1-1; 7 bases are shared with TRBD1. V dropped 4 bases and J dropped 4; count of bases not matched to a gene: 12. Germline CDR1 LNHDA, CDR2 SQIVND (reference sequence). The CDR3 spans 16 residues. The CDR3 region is CASSKAPDREGTEAFF. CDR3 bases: TGTGCCAGTAGTAAGGCCCCTGACAGGGAAGGCACTGAAGCTTTCTTT.

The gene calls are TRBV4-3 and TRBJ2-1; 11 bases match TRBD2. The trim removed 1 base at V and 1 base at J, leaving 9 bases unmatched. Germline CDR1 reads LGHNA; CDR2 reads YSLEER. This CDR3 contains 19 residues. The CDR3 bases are TGCGCCAGCAGCCAAGCAGGAGCGGCTAGCGGGGGGTCCTACAATGAGCAGTTCTTC. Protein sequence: CASSQAGAASGGSYNEQFF.

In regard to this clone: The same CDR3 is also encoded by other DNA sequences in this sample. CDR3 DNA: TGTGCCAGCAGTGACTCGACTAGCGGGGGGGCAGATACGCAGTATTTT. This encodes CASSDSTSGGADTQYF. The rearrangement uses TRBV6-4 and TRBJ2-3; 14 positions agree with TRBD2. V shed 0 bases, J shed 4 bases, and the junction held 0 bases outside the gene matches. This CDR3 is 16 amino acids long. In germline, CDR1 is MRHNA, CDR2 SNTAGT.

Here the CDR3 DNA reads TGTGCCAGCAGTGGGCCACAGGGGGCAGGCGAGCAGTACTTC. This translates into CASSGPQGAGEQYF. The rearrangement joins TRBV6-5 to TRBJ2-7; 9 positions agree with TRBD1. This CDR3 contains 14 residues. V was pared by 5 bases and J by 6 bases, with 8 bases of the junction left unmatched. CDR1 and CDR2 (germline): MNHEY, SVGAGI.

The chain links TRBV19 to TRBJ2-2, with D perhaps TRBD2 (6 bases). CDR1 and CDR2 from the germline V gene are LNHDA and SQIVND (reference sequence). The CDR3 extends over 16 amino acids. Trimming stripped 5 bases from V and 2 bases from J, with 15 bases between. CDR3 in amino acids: CASSSGTLVNTGELFF. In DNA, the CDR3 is TGTGCCAGTAGTTCCGGGACTTTAGTTAACACCGGGGAGCTGTTTTTT.

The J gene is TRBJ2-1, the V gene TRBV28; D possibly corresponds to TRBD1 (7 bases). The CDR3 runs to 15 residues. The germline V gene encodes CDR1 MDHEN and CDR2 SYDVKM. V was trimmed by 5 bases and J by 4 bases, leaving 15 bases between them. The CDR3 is CASSPTGRGYNEQFF. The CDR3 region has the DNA TGTGCCAGCAGTCCGACAGGGCGGGGTTACAATGAGCAGTTCTTC.

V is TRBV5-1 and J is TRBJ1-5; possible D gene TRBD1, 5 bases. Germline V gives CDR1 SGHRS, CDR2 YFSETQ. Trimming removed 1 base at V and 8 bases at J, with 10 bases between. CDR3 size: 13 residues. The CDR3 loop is CASSLWRGEPQHF. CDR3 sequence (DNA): TGCGCCAGCAGCTTGTGGAGGGGAGAGCCCCAGCATTTT.

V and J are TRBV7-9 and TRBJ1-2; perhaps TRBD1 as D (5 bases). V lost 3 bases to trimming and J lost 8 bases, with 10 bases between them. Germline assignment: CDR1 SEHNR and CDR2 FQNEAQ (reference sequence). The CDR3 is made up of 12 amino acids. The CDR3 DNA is TGTGCCAGCAGCTTTGGGGCTCAAGGCTACACCTTC. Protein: CASSFGAQGYTF. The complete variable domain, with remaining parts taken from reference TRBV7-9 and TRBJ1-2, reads DTGVSQNPRHKITKRGQNVTFRCDPISEHNRLYWYRQTLGQGPEFLTYFQNEAQLEKSRLLSDRFSAERPKGSFSTLEIQRTEQGDSAMYLCASSFGAQGYTFGSGTRLTVV.

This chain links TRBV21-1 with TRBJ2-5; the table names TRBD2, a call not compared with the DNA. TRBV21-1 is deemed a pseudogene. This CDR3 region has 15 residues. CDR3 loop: CASSGGVSWGETQYF. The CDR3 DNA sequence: TGTGCCAGCTCTGGGGGGGTAAGCTGGGGAGAGACCCAGTACTTC.

The CDR3 loop is CASSYRGSGANVLTF. In DNA form, the CDR3 reads TGTGCCAGCAGTTACCGCGGCTCTGGGGCCAACGTCCTGACTTTC. The rearrangement uses TRBV6-5 and TRBJ2-6; D remains ambiguous. This CDR3 has 15 residues. V lost 2 bases and J lost 0, with 5 bases in between. Germline V gene data show CDR1 as MNHEY and CDR2 as SVGAGI.

The CDR3 region is CASGRTGGIQPQHF. The CDR3 bases are TGCGCCAGCGGTAGGACAGGGGGGATTCAGCCCCAGCATTTT. The V and J genes are TRBV4-1 and TRBJ1-5, with 10 bases aligning to TRBD1. J was trimmed by 6 bases and V by 8 bases; bases with no gene match: 7. The CDR3 loop spans 14 amino acids. The germline V gene has CDR1 MGHRA and CDR2 YSYEKL.

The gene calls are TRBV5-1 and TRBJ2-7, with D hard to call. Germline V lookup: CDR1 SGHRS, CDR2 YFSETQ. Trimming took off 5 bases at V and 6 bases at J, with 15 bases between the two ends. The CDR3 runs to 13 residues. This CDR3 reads CASSSPYTGEQYF. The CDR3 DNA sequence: TGCGCCAGCAGTAGCCCCTATACCGGCGAGCAGTACTTC.

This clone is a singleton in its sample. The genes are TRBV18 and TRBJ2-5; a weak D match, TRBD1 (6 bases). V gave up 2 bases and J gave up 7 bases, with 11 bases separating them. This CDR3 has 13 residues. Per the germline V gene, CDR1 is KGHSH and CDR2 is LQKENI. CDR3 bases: TGTGCCAGCTCACCAGACAGGCCAGGGACCCAGTACTTC. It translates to CASSPDRPGTQYF.

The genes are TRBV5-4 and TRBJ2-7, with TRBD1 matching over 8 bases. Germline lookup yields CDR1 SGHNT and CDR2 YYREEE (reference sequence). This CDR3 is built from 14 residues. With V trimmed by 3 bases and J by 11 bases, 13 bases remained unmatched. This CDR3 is CASSWGTGPGLKYF. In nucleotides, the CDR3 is TGTGCCAGCAGCTGGGGGACAGGACCCGGACTCAAGTACTTC. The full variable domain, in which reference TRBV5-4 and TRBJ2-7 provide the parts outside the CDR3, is ETGVTQSPTHLIKTRGQQVTLRCSSQSGHNTVSWYQQALGQGPQFIFQYYREEENGRGNFPPRFSGLQFPNYSSELNVNALELDDSALYLCASSWGTGPGLKYFGPGTRLTVT.